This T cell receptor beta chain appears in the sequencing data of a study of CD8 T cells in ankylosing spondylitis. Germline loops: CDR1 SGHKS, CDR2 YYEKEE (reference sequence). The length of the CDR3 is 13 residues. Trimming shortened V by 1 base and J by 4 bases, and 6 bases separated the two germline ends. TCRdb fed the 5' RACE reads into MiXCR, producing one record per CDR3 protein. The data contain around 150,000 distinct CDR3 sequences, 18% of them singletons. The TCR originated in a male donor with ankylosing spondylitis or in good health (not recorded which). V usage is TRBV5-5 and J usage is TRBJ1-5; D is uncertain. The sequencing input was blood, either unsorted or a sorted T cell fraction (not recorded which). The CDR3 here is CASSLSPNQPQHF. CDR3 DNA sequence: TGTGCCAGCAGCTTGAGTCCTAATCAGCCCCAGCATTTT.